Here is one T cell receptor (beta chain) with its context. Membership in each cohort depended on participant-reported clinical history. This sample is drawn from a study of blood T cell repertoires in COVID-19. Study-wide context: Italy, Spain and the United States were the sources of the convalescent and acute COVID-19 samples. From T cells, B-cell-depleted T cells, or PBMCs came the material, which was cDNA or gDNA.

Using immunoSEQ multiplex PCR, the repertoire was profiled, and TCRdb retains in-frame clones only, with some absent. The sample includes approximately 270,000 clones, approximately 90% of them seen just once. This CDR3 is built from 15 residues. V lost 3 bases to trimming and J lost 6 bases, with 12 bases between them. Germline CDR1 reads ENHRY; CDR2 reads SYGVKD. The clonotype originates from a human donor in a cohort exposed to, infected with or recovered from COVID-19 (not recorded which). The donor label of this sample is uncertain. The V gene is TRBV10-3, the J gene TRBJ1-6, with D possibly matching TRBD1 (5 bases). Sample: PBMCs or T cells enriched from blood (not recorded which). DNA for the CDR3: TGTGCCATCAGTGATTTGTTGCAGGGTAATTCACCCCTCCACTTT. Translated: CAISDLLQGNSPLHF.